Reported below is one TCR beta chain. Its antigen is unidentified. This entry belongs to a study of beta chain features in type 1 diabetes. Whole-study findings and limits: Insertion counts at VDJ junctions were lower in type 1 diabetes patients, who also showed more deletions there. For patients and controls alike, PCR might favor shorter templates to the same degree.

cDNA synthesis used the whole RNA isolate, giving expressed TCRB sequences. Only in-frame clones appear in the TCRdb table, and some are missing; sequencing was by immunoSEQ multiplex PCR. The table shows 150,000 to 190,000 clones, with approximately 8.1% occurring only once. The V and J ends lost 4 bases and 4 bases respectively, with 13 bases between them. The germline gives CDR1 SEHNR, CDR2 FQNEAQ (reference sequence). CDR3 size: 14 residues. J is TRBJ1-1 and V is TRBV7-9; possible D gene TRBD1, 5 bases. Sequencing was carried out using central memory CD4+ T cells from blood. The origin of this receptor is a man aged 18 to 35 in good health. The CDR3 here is CASSSQVGGTEAFF. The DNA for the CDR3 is TGTGCCAGCAGCTCCCAGGTGGGGGGCACTGAAGCTTTCTTT.